This TCR beta chain was captured in a study of T cell responses to AZD1222 COVID-19 vaccine. Study-wide results and caveats: There were vaccine-associated CD4 TCRs across spike, dominant at 160-218 and 743-854. All repertoire sampling was performed exclusively after the peak T cell response. Clonal diversity was possibly underestimated, and white British individuals and females predominated among donors. Nearly half of spike-specific TCRs reportedly go after variant regions that carry no mutations.

As to this clone: What it binds is unknown.

This CDR3 region has 18 residues. The V end lost 2 bases, the J end lost 2 bases, and 20 bases lay between the germline ends. CDR1 and CDR2 from the germline V gene are SGHAT and FQNNGV. This table comes from immunoSEQ multiplex PCR, and its TCRdb copy is limited to in-frame clones, with some not included. The sample lists over 150,000 clones, roughly 93% occurring once. V is TRBV11-2 and J is TRBJ2-3, with D perhaps assigned TRBD1 or TRBD2 (5 bases each). The specimen comprised peripheral blood, sampled 28 days after the second dose of the MenACWY control vaccine. The sequence came from an adult who received the MenACWY meningococcal vaccine as a control. CDR3 residues: CASSLRGRRETFTDTQYF. Written as DNA, the CDR3 is TGTGCCAGCAGCTTAAGGGGTAGAAGGGAGACTTTCACAGATACGCAGTATTTT.